These T cell receptor beta chains were read from a single sample in a study of OX40 agonist ivuxolimab in advanced cancers. Measured with immunoSEQ multiplex PCR; TCRdb has only the in-frame clones, and not every one. The top ten clones hold under 6.5% of a sample with approximately 70,000 clones, under 90% of them seen once. This specimen consisted of CD4+ or CD8+ T cells sorted from blood, obtained in a trial of the OX40 agonist ivuxolimab. These receptors were collected from an adult with an advanced solid tumor such as melanoma, head and neck, liver or kidney cancer. Both conserved end residues are trimmed from each CDR3. The order of the fields is V gene, clone size, J gene, CDR3 protein. The size field is filled for only some rows; it gives once, few, many or a size class.

v_gene: TRBV5-4; abundance: .; j_gene: TRBJ2-5; CDR3aa: ASSFGGRTSGGETQY
v_gene: TRBV5-1; abundance: .; j_gene: TRBJ2-1; CDR3aa: ASSLPVGPSSYNEQF
v_gene: TRBV5-1; abundance: .; j_gene: TRBJ1-2; CDR3aa: ASSLTGGDGYT
v_gene: TRBV27; abundance: .; j_gene: TRBJ2-1; CDR3aa: ASSSRYPYNEQF
v_gene: TRBV6-6; abundance: .; j_gene: TRBJ2-7; CDR3aa: ASSYSSGTATY
v_gene: TRBV29-1; abundance: few; j_gene: TRBJ1-1; CDR3aa: SVLTETWTEAF
v_gene: TRBV28; abundance: .; j_gene: TRBJ1-4; CDR3aa: ASSNPATNEKLF
v_gene: TRBV11-3; abundance: .; j_gene: TRBJ2-1; CDR3aa: ASSSPIPSNEQF
v_gene: TRBV7-8; abundance: .; j_gene: TRBJ1-1; CDR3aa: ASSLVQVNTEAF
v_gene: TRBV19; abundance: .; j_gene: TRBJ1-2; CDR3aa: ASSIDLGTFSGYT
v_gene: TRBV11-3; abundance: .; j_gene: TRBJ2-3; CDR3aa: ASSFGRHGTDTQY
v_gene: TRBV7-7; abundance: .; j_gene: TRBJ2-1; CDR3aa: ASSLHSQIPAEQF
v_gene: TRBV4-2; abundance: .; j_gene: TRBJ1-5; CDR3aa: ASSQEGTGGGGQPQH
v_gene: TRBV25-1; abundance: .; j_gene: TRBJ2-5; CDR3aa: ASSEGWGYQETQY
v_gene: TRBV7-9; abundance: .; j_gene: TRBJ2-4; CDR3aa: ASSSTEEGYIQY
v_gene: TRBV7-2; abundance: once; j_gene: TRBJ2-3; CDR3aa: ASSWDTSGGSTDTQY
v_gene: TRBV23-1; abundance: .; j_gene: TRBJ2-7; CDR3aa: ASSQRGQGADEQY
v_gene: TRBV5-1; abundance: .; j_gene: TRBJ1-1; CDR3aa: ASSLEGPSTTEAF
v_gene: TRBV4-2; abundance: .; j_gene: TRBJ1-2; CDR3aa: ASSFTGTDYGYT
v_gene: TRBV30; abundance: .; j_gene: TRBJ2-1; CDR3aa: AWSVFGSGRYANEQF
v_gene: TRBV13; abundance: .; j_gene: TRBJ2-7; CDR3aa: ASSPASGTGYEQY
v_gene: TRBV28; abundance: .; j_gene: TRBJ2-6; CDR3aa: ASSQSVSGANVLT
v_gene: TRBV5-6; abundance: .; j_gene: TRBJ2-7; CDR3aa: ASKRRVGAYEQY
v_gene: TRBV4-2; abundance: .; j_gene: TRBJ2-1; CDR3aa: ASSQAASGGVLSSYNEQF
v_gene: TRBV19; abundance: few; j_gene: TRBJ2-7; CDR3aa: ASSIAGFGEQY
v_gene: TRBV7-8; abundance: .; j_gene: TRBJ2-7; CDR3aa: ASSLAGGVRGQY
v_gene: TRBV5-1; abundance: .; j_gene: TRBJ1-2; CDR3aa: ASSLEQGRSGYT
v_gene: TRBV6-6; abundance: .; j_gene: TRBJ1-2; CDR3aa: ASSYSGHEANYGYT
v_gene: TRBV7-8; abundance: .; j_gene: TRBJ2-7; CDR3aa: ASSPPRDRPYEQY
v_gene: TRBV15; abundance: few; j_gene: TRBJ1-6; CDR3aa: ATSRALYRGNSPLH
v_gene: TRBV11-3; abundance: once; j_gene: TRBJ2-6; CDR3aa: ASSQLSGANVLT
v_gene: TRBV13; abundance: .; j_gene: TRBJ1-1; CDR3aa: ASSLSRAGPTEAF
v_gene: TRBV6-5; abundance: .; j_gene: TRBJ1-2; CDR3aa: ASSLTGQTTIT
v_gene: TRBV10-2; abundance: .; j_gene: TRBJ2-5; CDR3aa: ATAWGQGGTQY
v_gene: TRBV7-9; abundance: .; j_gene: TRBJ1-2; CDR3aa: ASSSLGQTVGYT
v_gene: TRBV13; abundance: .; j_gene: TRBJ2-3; CDR3aa: ASERWGDGTDTQY
v_gene: TRBV9; abundance: few; j_gene: TRBJ2-1; CDR3aa: ASSGQGVPYNEQF
v_gene: TRBV27; abundance: .; j_gene: TRBJ1-6; CDR3aa: ASRPGTGGNSPLH
v_gene: TRBV11-3; abundance: .; j_gene: TRBJ2-1; CDR3aa: ASSRLAGIDNEQF
v_gene: TRBV6-5; abundance: .; j_gene: TRBJ1-5; CDR3aa: ASTKGGNQPQH
v_gene: TRBV6-6; abundance: .; j_gene: TRBJ2-1; CDR3aa: ASRGLAYNEQF